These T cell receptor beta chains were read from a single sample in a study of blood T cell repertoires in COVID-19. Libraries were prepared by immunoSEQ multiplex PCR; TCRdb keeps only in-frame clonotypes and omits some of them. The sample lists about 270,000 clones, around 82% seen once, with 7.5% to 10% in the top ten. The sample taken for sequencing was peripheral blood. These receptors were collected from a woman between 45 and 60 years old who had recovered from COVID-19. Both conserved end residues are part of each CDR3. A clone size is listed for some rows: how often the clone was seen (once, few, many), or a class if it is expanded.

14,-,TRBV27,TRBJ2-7,CASSLTGRGHEQYF
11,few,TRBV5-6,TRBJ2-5,CASSLTGAQYF
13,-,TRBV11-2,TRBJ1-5,CASSLSQDQPQHF
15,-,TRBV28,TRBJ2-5,CASSFPGQAQETQYF
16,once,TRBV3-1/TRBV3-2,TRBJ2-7,CASRVPPDSPPFGQYF
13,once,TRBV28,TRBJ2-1,CASRGRAQNEQFF
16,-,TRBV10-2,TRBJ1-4,CASSDLEGDRDEKLFF
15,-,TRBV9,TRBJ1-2,CASSGQGATNYGYTF
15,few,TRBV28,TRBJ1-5,CASSLSGHSNQPQHF
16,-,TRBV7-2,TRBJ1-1,CASSPRTYRVNTEAFF
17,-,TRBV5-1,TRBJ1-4,CASSLDITGPTNEKLFF
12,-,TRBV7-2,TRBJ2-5,CASSLVRETQYF
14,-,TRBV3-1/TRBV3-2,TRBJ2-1,CASSQNRGNNEQFF
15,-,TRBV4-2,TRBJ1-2,CASSQAADRVNGYTF
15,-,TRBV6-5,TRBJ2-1,CASSFSSGRVYEQFF
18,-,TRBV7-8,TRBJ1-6,CASSTSPGGRPRDSPLHF
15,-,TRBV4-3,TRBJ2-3,CASSRGGSSTDTQYF
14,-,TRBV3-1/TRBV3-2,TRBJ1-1,CASSPVDMNTEAFF
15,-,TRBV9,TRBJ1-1,CASSAGTGGGTEAFF
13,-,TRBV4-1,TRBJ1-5,CASSQEHFQPQHF
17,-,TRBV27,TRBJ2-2,CASSLEDSGANTGELFF
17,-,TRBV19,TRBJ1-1,CATRPPGQGGVNTEAFF
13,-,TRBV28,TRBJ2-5,CASSPGWRETQYF
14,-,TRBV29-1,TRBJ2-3,CSARHVTSTDTQYF
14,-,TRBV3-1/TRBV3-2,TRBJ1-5,CASSQARVGQPQHF
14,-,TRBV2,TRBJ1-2,CASSEQGGSYGYTF
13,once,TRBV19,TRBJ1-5,CASTGGATQPQHF
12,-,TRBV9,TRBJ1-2,CASSAGVTAVTF
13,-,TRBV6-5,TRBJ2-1,CASSRGQGNEQFF